The clone carrying this T cell receptor (beta chain) was recorded many times. Its antigen is unknown. Trimming at V came to 2 bases and at J to 4 bases, leaving 3 bases not matched to a gene. The CDR3 extends over 14 amino acids. Unique molecular identifiers tagged the TCRbeta library. One entry per CDR3 protein results from TCRdb running MiXCR on the PCR reads. Among about 100,000 distinct CDR3 sequences listed, around 6% were seen once. This entry belongs to a study of T-cell reconstitution after alpha-beta-depleted transplantation in children. Findings of the study overall: After transplant, high TCRbeta diversity at day 60 in some patients arose from surviving recipient T cells and thymic progenitors.

The rearrangement joins TRBV12-3 or TRBV12-4 to TRBJ2-3, with 7 nucleotides matching TRBD2. This specimen was PBMCs, mostly from graft donor cells, taken 60 days after TCRalphabeta/CD19-depleted stem cell transplant. The TCR sequence derives from a female patient between 2 and 15 years old who had a stem cell transplant for Fanconi anemia, so the T cells may come from the graft donor. The DNA for the CDR3 is TGTGCCAGCAGTTTAAGCCTAGCGGCAGATACGCAGTATTTT. Protein sequence: CASSLSLAADTQYF.